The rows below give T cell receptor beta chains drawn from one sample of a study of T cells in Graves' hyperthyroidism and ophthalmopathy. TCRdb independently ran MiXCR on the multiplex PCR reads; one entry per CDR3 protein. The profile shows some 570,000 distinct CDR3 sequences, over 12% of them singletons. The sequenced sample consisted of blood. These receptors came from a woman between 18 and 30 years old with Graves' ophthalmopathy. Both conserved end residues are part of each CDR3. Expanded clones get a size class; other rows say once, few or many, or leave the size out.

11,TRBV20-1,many,CSAIRLGGYTF
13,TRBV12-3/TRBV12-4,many,CASRLGQYNEQFF
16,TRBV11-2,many,CASSFGYTGSTDTQYF
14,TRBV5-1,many,CASSESGSRETQYF
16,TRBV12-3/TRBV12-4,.,CASSLGQGEFGYGYTF
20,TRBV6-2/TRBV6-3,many,CASSRDPALTSGRGLDTQYF
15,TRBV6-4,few,CASSRQGSAYNEQFF
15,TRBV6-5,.,CASSSREGRDYGYTF
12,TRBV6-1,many,CASRLEGASAFF
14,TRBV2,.,CASRPGQTYNGYTF
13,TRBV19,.,CASSISERQPQHF
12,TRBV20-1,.,CSARVAVLEAFF
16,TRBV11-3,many,CASSSLTGTRNYEQYF
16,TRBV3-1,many,CASSRSGTGTHYGYTF
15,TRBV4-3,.,CASSPGSGRGNEQFF
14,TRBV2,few,CASIPDRGGAPLHF
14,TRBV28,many,CASSFAGGGYEQYF
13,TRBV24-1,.,CATRPGASYEQYF
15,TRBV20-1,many,CSARGVGNPKYEQYF
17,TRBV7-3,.,CASSPSRDFSSYNEQFF
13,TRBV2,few,CASRNRPNYGYTF
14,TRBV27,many,CASSREGFLSPLHF
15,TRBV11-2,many,CASSSIEGYTGELFF
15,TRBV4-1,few,CASSQGRNGGNEQFF
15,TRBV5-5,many,CASSLNGDSGIGYTF
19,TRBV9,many,CASSVYDPGLAGSTDTQYF
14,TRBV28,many,CASSLAGLDYEQYF